What follows is one TCR beta chain and its context. The sample comes from a study of blood T cell repertoires in COVID-19. In the study overall: Samples taken during acute and convalescent COVID-19 were collected in the United States, Italy and Spain. Nucleic acid was either cDNA or gDNA, and it came from T cells, B-cell-depleted T cells, or PBMCs.

The germline CDR1 and CDR2 sequences are SGHNT and YYREEE (reference sequence). The CDR3 sequence is 16 residues long. J gave up 10 bases and V 4 bases, and 11 bases lay outside the gene matches. The assay was immunoSEQ multiplex PCR, and TCRdb's table has in-frame clones only and misses some. The data contain tens of thousands of clones, 80% of them singletons. The chain is built from TRBV5-4 and TRBJ2-1; TRBD2 matches 13 bases. Sequencing was carried out using peripheral blood. The TCR originated in a woman of 80 years or more with acute or convalescent COVID-19. The CDR3 loop is CASSPRGLAGVGEQFF. The CDR3 DNA is TGTGCCAGCAGCCCCCGAGGACTAGCGGGAGTGGGGGAGCAGTTCTTC.